This entry lists 12 T cell receptor beta chains sequenced from one sample in a study of radiotherapy plus CTLA-4 blockade in lung cancer. Produced via immunoSEQ multiplex PCR; TCRdb's table is partial and in-frame only. The sample contains tens of thousands of clones, about two thirds of which appear only once. The sample in question was peripheral blood, obtained from a patient treated with radiotherapy plus ipilimumab. These receptors were obtained from a human donor with non-small cell lung cancer who had stable disease on radiotherapy plus ipilimumab.

The J gene is TRBJ1-1, the V gene TRBV6-6; 8 bases are a match to TRBD1. Germline V gene sequence: CDR1 MNHNY, CDR2 SVGAGI (reference sequence). The CDR3 consists of 13 residues. J was trimmed by 8 bases and V by 5 bases; bases with no gene match: 7. The DNA of the CDR3 is TGTGCCAGCAGTAAACCGGGACAGGTCGAAGCTTTCTTT. Translating gives CASSKPGQVEAFF.

The chain links TRBV25-1 to TRBJ1-5; the match to TRBD1 covers 7 bases. Germline V gene sequence: CDR1 MGHDK, CDR2 SYGVNS. The CDR3 totals 13 residues. The V gene end was trimmed by 6 bases and the J gene end by 3 bases; junction bases not matched to a gene: 2. The CDR3 spells CASRGQFNQPQHF. CDR3 coding DNA: TGTGCCAGCAGGGGACAGTTCAATCAGCCCCAGCATTTT.

The V gene is TRBV7-3, the J gene TRBJ2-7; TRBD2 agrees at 9 bases. This CDR3 contains 14 residues. The germline V gene has CDR1 SGHTA and CDR2 FQGTGA. V lost 3 bases, J lost 5 bases, and 5 bases stayed unmatched. The CDR3, as DNA: TGTGCCAGCAGCTTTAGCGGGGGTGGGGACGAGCAGTACTTC. The encoded protein is CASSFSGGGDEQYF.

This clone was counted a few times. This chain links TRBV30 with TRBJ1-2, with TRBD1 matching over 8 bases. Germline CDR1 is GTSNPN and CDR2 is SVGIG (reference sequence). The length of the CDR3 is 14 residues. J lost 8 bases, V lost 6 bases, and 14 bases had no gene match. CDR3 nucleotides: TGTGCCTGCGGGGTGGGACAGGCGTTTATGGGCTACACCTTC. Its protein is CACGVGQAFMGYTF.

The chain links TRBV4-1 to TRBJ1-2, with no clear D. V lost 0 bases to trimming and J lost 4 bases, with 12 bases between them. This CDR3 region has 15 residues. The germline gives CDR1 MGHRA, CDR2 YSYEKL. The CDR3 DNA reads TGCGCCAGCAGCCAAGATCGGTCCATACTCTATGGCTACACCTTC. Translating it yields CASSQDRSILYGYTF.

The chain carries TRBV11-2 and TRBJ2-3; 8 positions match TRBD2. The CDR3 has 16 residues. Unmatched junction bases numbered 9, after V lost 5 bases and J lost 2 bases. CDR1 is SGHAT and CDR2 is FQNNGV in the germline V gene. In DNA form, the CDR3 reads TGTGCCAGCAGCCCGACTAGCGTTGAGATCACAGATACGCAGTATTTT. Amino acids: CASSPTSVEITDTQYF.

The chain uses TRBV15 and TRBJ2-1; TRBD1 matches at 8 bases. After removal of 0 bases from V and 2 bases from J, the junction contained 12 bases not matched to a gene. CDR1 and CDR2 (germline): LNHNV, YYDKDF (reference sequence). The CDR3 extends over 19 amino acids. The DNA of the CDR3 is TGTGCCACCAGCAGAGATTTGGCTTGGCAGGGGGCGGCCTACAATGAGCAGTTCTTC. Its translation: CATSRDLAWQGAAYNEQFF.

The rearrangement links TRBV18 to TRBJ1-1, with a tentative D call TRBD1 (5 bases). CDR1 is KGHSH and CDR2 is LQKENI in the germline V gene. The V end was cut by 3 bases, the J end by 1 base, with 9 bases between. This CDR3 has 14 residues. The CDR3 bases are TGTGCCAGCTCACCCCTTGACAGGAACACTGAAGCTTTCTTT. Translated, it gives CASSPLDRNTEAFF.

This clone was seen only a few times. This chain connects TRBV4-1 to TRBJ1-2; maybe TRBD1 (6 bases). Germline values: CDR1 MGHRA, CDR2 YSYEKL. The CDR3 has 16 residues. V dropped 0 bases and J dropped 6 bases, with 17 bases sitting between them. The chain's CDR3 is CASSQDWRTAIHGYTF. CDR3 nucleotide sequence: TGCGCCAGCAGCCAAGATTGGAGGACAGCTATTCATGGCTACACCTTC.

The CDR3 bases are TGTGCCAGCAGAGGAGGGGATGGGACTGAAGCTTTCTTT. Its translation: CASRGGDGTEAFF. The J gene is TRBJ1-1, the V gene TRBV7-9; possibly TRBD1 for D (5 bases). This CDR3 spans 13 amino acids. Germline assignment: CDR1 SEHNR and CDR2 FQNEAQ (reference sequence). Trimming cost V 6 bases and J 5 bases, with 13 bases left between them. The variable domain in full, with the rest retrieved from reference TRBV7-9 and TRBJ1-1, is DTGVSQNPRHKITKRGQNVTFRCDPISEHNRLYWYRQTLGQGPEFLTYFQNEAQLEKSRLLSDRFSAERPKGSFSTLEIQRTEQGDSAMYLCASRGGDGTEAFFGQGTRLTVV.

This clone was seen only a few times. CDR3: CASPGTDTDTQYF. CDR3 DNA: TGTGCCAGCCCCGGGACAGACACAGATACGCAGTATTTT. The chain couples TRBV6-4 to TRBJ2-3; 7 bases are a match to TRBD1. The CDR3 loop spans 13 amino acids. With V trimmed by 8 bases and J by 2 bases, 4 bases remained unmatched. Germline V gene sequence: CDR1 MRHNA, CDR2 SNTAGT.

This chain connects TRBV10-3 to TRBJ1-5; 8 bases are shared with TRBD1. The germline V gene has CDR1 ENHRY and CDR2 SYGVKD. With V trimmed by 5 bases and J by 7 bases, 7 bases remained unmatched. This CDR3 spans 14 amino acids. The CDR3 coding sequence is TGTGCCATCAGTAAAGGACAGGGAGGCCAGCCCCAGCATTTT. Its translation is CAISKGQGGQPQHF.